The table lists the clone carrying this T cell receptor beta chain with a count of one. The length of the CDR3 is 15 residues. Per the germline V gene, CDR1 is LGHNA and CDR2 is YNFKEQ. Between the trimmed V and J ends, which lost 3 bases and 2 bases, there was a span of 13 bases. One entry per CDR3 protein results from TCRdb running MiXCR on the RT-PCR reads. In the table there are about a million distinct CDR3 sequences, about a sixth of which are singletons. This entry comes from a study of patients and donors after allogeneic stem cell transplantation. The specimen was blood, either unsorted or a sorted T cell fraction (not recorded which). This clonotype originated in a human donor who was either an allogeneic HSCT recipient or a stem cell or donor lymphocyte infusion donor (not recorded which). It is not recorded whose cells these are; they may come from a transplant donor. V gene TRBV4-2 combines with J gene TRBJ1-2, with D possibly TRBD1 on 6 matching bases. The CDR3 DNA follows: TGTGCCAGCAGCCAGAACAGGGAAGTAAACTATGGCTACACCTTC. This translates into CASSQNREVNYGYTF.